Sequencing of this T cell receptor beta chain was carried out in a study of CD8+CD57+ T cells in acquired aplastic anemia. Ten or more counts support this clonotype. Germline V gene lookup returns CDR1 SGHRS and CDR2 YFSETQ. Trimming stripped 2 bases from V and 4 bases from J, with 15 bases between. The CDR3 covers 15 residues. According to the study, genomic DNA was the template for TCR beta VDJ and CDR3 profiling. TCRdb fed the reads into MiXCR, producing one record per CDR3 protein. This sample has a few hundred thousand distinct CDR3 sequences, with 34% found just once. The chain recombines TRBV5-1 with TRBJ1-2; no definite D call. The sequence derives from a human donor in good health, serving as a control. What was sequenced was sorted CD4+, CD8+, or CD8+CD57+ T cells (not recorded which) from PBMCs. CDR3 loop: CASSFGREDGYGYTF. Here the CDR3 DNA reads TGCGCCAGCAGCTTTGGGAGGGAGGATGGCTATGGCTACACCTTC.